These T cell receptor beta chains were read from a single sample in a study of T cells in Graves' hyperthyroidism and ophthalmopathy. TCRdb recomputed calls from the multiplex PCR reads with MiXCR, one row per CDR3 protein. Of 250,000 to 300,000 distinct CDR3 sequences listed, 10% to 15% were seen once; the top ten hold roughly 8%. Sequencing was done on a sample of blood. These receptors all come from a woman in her twenties or thirties with Graves' hyperthyroidism that later progressed to Graves' ophthalmopathy. Both conserved end residues are part of each CDR3. D genes are given only for firm matches. Not every row has a clone size; where given, it reads once, few, many or a size class.

D gene,clone size,J gene,V gene,CDR3 DNA,CDR3 protein
-,-,TRBJ2-2,TRBV29-1,TGCAGCGTTTTGGGGGTCAATTTCACCGGGGAGCTGTTTTTT,CSVLGVNFTGELFF
TRBD2,few,TRBJ2-2,TRBV19,TGTGCCAGCCACCCACTAGCGGAGCCCAACACCGGGGAGCTGTTTTTT,CASHPLAEPNTGELFF
TRBD2,many,TRBJ2-5,TRBV5-4,TGTGCCAGCAGCTTCCTGACTAGCGGGAGTCCTACAGAGACCCAGTACTTC,CASSFLTSGSPTETQYF
TRBD1,many,TRBJ2-7,TRBV15,TGTGCCACCAGCGTGGACAGGGAGTCCTACGAGCAGTACTTC,CATSVDRESYEQYF
TRBD2,many,TRBJ2-1,TRBV19,TGTGCCAGCGCCCCGGGACTAGCGGCAGCAGGCCACAATGAGCAGTTCTTC,CASAPGLAAAGHNEQFF
-,many,TRBJ2-1,TRBV3-1,TGTGCCAGCAGCCCTCCGGGGGGCTTCTACAATGAGCAGTTCTTC,CASSPPGGFYNEQFF
TRBD2,-,TRBJ2-3,TRBV20-1,TGCAGTGCTAGGGGTGGACTAGCGGGAGAAATTGTGGCAGATACGCAGTATTTT,CSARGGLAGEIVADTQYF
-,many,TRBJ2-5,TRBV3-1,TGTGCCAGCAGCCAAGGGGGAGTCTGGGAGACCCAGTACTTC,CASSQGGVWETQYF
-,many,TRBJ2-1,TRBV7-2,TGTGCCAGCGAGGAGTACGGTCCCAGCTCCTACAATGAGCAGTTCTTC,CASEEYGPSSYNEQFF
TRBD2,-,TRBJ2-3,TRBV25-1,TGTGCCAGCAGTGAATATAGAGCGGGAGACGCAGATACGCAGTATTTT,CASSEYRAGDADTQYF
TRBD2,many,TRBJ2-1,TRBV7-8,TGTGCCAGCAGCTCGAAAGCGGGGAGCTCCTACAATGAGCAGTTCTTC,CASSSKAGSSYNEQFF
-,few,TRBJ1-3,TRBV7-6,TGTGCCAGCAGCTACACCCCACAGGACGCGTATGGAAACACCATATATTTT,CASSYTPQDAYGNTIYF
-,many,TRBJ2-3,TRBV5-1,TGCGCCAGCAGCTTTCCAAACGAACCAGATACGCAGTATTTT,CASSFPNEPDTQYF
TRBD2,many,TRBJ2-3,TRBV12-3/TRBV12-4,TGTGCCAGCAGTCCCCGACTAGCGGGAGCAGATACGCAGTATTTT,CASSPRLAGADTQYF
-,many,TRBJ2-6,TRBV6-1,TGTGCCAGCACTTCCTCTGGGGCCAACGTCCTGACTTTC,CASTSSGANVLTF
-,many,TRBJ2-7,TRBV28,TGTGCCAGCGGATGGGACAATGCCTACGAGCAGTACTTC,CASGWDNAYEQYF
-,few,TRBJ1-5,TRBV12-3/TRBV12-4,TGTGCCAGCAGCCGCGGCGGGGGCGGCCCTCGGCCCCAGCATTTT,CASSRGGGGPRPQHF
-,few,TRBJ1-1,TRBV20-1,TGCAGTGCTCCCCTTCAGGTGGCGAACACTGAAGCTTTCTTT,CSAPLQVANTEAFF
-,few,TRBJ1-4,TRBV27,TGTGCCAGCAGTCCTGACTTATTTGAAAAACTGTTTTTT,CASSPDLFEKLFF
-,medium-sized,TRBJ1-1,TRBV11-2,TGTGCCAGCAGCTTCGCCACCGCGGACACTGAAGCTTTCTTT,CASSFATADTEAFF
-,many,TRBJ1-1,TRBV3-1,TGTGCCAGCAGCCAAGTGGGACAGAACACTGAAGCTTTCTTT,CASSQVGQNTEAFF
-,many,TRBJ2-7,TRBV4-1,TGCGCCAGCAGCCAAGCCCGGGACGCGAGCTCCTACGAGCAGTACTTC,CASSQARDASSYEQYF
-,many,TRBJ2-5,TRBV27,TGTGCCAGCAGCCCGACCCAGTACTTC,CASSPTQYF